This T cell receptor beta chain was sequenced during a study of blood T cell repertoires in COVID-19. This clone was picked up a small number of times. Assay used: immunoSEQ multiplex PCR; TCRdb lists only in-frame clones, some missing. The sample has 250,000 to 300,000 clones; around four fifths are singletons. The CDR3 totals 14 residues. Germline CDR1 SGHTA, CDR2 FQGTGA. Trimming took off 3 bases at V and 8 bases at J, with 11 bases between the two ends. V and J are TRBV7-3 and TRBJ1-6, with D uncertain. The TCR sequence derives from a man aged 55-75 years who had recovered from COVID-19. Sequenced sample: peripheral blood. This CDR3 is CASSLEGWDSPLHF. CDR3 bases: TGTGCCAGCAGCTTGGAGGGTTGGGATTCACCCCTCCACTTT.